The clone carrying this TCR beta chain occurred once. This may come from a read error, since a much larger clone is one base off. This sample stems from a study of early T cells in non-severe SARS-CoV-2 infection. Tagging with unique molecular identifiers was applied to individual cDNA molecules. TCRdb fed the 5' RACE reads into MiXCR, producing one record per CDR3 protein. Among 70,000 to 95,000 distinct CDR3 sequences, 11% were seen once, and the ten largest hold about 4.8%. Sequenced: whole blood. The receptor comes from an adult who was a healthcare worker with PCR-confirmed SARS-CoV-2 infection or an uninfected control (not recorded which).

CDR3 DNA sequence: TGTGCCAGCAGTACACCGGCGGGAAACACCATATATTTT. Translated, it gives CASSTPAGNTIYF. The chain couples TRBV6-6 to TRBJ1-3; D remains unclear. Trimming shortened V by 5 bases and J by 4 bases, and 9 bases separated the two germline ends. Germline V lookup: CDR1 MNHNY, CDR2 SVGAGI (reference sequence). The CDR3 totals 13 residues.